The next 23 T cell receptor beta chains were all read from a single sample in a study of sequential checkpoint blockade in melanoma. TCRdb keeps only in-frame clones here, not all; method: immunoSEQ multiplex PCR. In the table there are some 11,000 clones, around 69% of which are singletons. The sample's treatment: randomized to nivolumab then ipilimumab (arm A) or the reverse (arm B). Sequenced here: CD8+ T cells sorted from blood (inferred from file names), sampled from a patient given nivolumab and ipilimumab in sequence. These receptors were obtained from a human donor with melanoma.

This clone occurred once. The chain links TRBV25-1 to TRBJ2-7, with 10 bases fitting TRBD1. Germline V gene lookup returns CDR1 MGHDK and CDR2 SYGVNS. CDR3 length: 15 residues. Trimming at V came to 2 bases and at J to 3 bases, leaving 4 bases not matched to a gene. CDR3 sequence reads: CASSESGTGVYEQYF. CDR3 DNA sequence: TGTGCCAGCAGTGAAAGCGGGACAGGGGTCTACGAGCAGTACTTC.

This chain joins TRBV4-1 and TRBJ2-7; tentative D call: TRBD1 (6 bases). Trimming pared 6 bases from V and 1 base from J, leaving 13 bases between. CDR1 is MGHRA and CDR2 is YSYEKL in the germline V gene. This CDR3 contains 14 residues. The CDR3 is CASSPDRSSYEQYF. The CDR3 DNA reads as TGCGCCAGCAGTCCCGACAGGTCGTCCTACGAGCAGTACTTC.

The chain links TRBV27 to TRBJ2-2, with D tentatively TRBD1 (6 bases). The CDR3 runs to 14 residues. CDR1 and CDR2 (germline): MNHEY, SMNVEV (reference sequence). The germline V and J ends were trimmed by 5 bases and 6 bases, with 13 bases remaining between them. CDR3 protein: CASSTREGAGELFF. DNA of the CDR3: TGTGCCAGCAGTACGCGCGAGGGGGCCGGGGAGCTGTTTTTT.

The chain is built from TRBV19 and TRBJ2-2; the D is unclear. The CDR3 has 11 residues. The germline CDR1 and CDR2 sequences are LNHDA and SQIVND (reference sequence). The V gene lost 7 bases and the J gene lost 2 bases, with 2 bases spanning the gap. The CDR3 nucleotides read TGTGCCAGTACTAACACCGGGGAGCTGTTTTTT. Its translation is CASTNTGELFF.

The chain carries TRBV28 and TRBJ1-5, with 8 bases that match TRBD1. The V gene's germline CDR1 is MDHEN and CDR2 SYDVKM. The CDR3 consists of 16 residues. The trim removed 10 bases at V and 6 bases at J, leaving 17 bases unmatched. CDR3 DNA: TGTGCCACGATCGAGGTTGGACAGGGAGGGGGTCAGCCCCAGCATTTT. Translating gives CATIEVGQGGGQPQHF. The entire variable domain, with the rest obtained from reference TRBV28 and TRBJ1-5, is as follows: DVKVTQSSRYLVKRTGEKVFLECVQDMDHENMFWYRQDPGLGLRLIYFSYDVKMKEKGDIPEGYSVSREKKERFSLILESASTNQTSMYLCATIEVGQGGGQPQHFGDGTRLSIL.

The V call is TRBV7-9, the J call TRBJ2-5; D remains unclear. With 8 bases removed from V and 4 bases from J, the gap between germline ends came to 14 bases. This CDR3 is built from 13 residues. Per germline, CDR1 SEHNR and CDR2 FQNEAQ (reference sequence). CDR3 in amino acids: CASRDMSSETQYF. In nucleotides, the CDR3 is TGTGCCAGCCGCGATATGTCCTCAGAGACCCAGTACTTC.

The CDR3: CASSLVGGHNSPLHF. DNA of the CDR3: TGTGCCAGCAGCTTAGTGGGGGGGCATAATTCACCCCTCCACTTT. This chain connects TRBV7-2 to TRBJ1-6, with D perhaps matching TRBD1 (6 bases). The CDR3 has 15 residues. V lost 1 base to trimming and J lost 5 bases, with 9 bases between them. Germline CDR1 and CDR2: SGHTA and FQGNSA.

The gene calls are TRBV7-2 and TRBJ1-3; possible D gene TRBD1, 6 bases. The V end was cut by 1 base, the J end by 0 bases, with 10 bases between. The CDR3 runs to 16 residues. Germline V gene data show CDR1 as SGHTA and CDR2 as FQGNSA. The CDR3 region is CASSLGQASSGNTIYF. As DNA, the CDR3 is TGTGCCAGCAGCTTAGGACAGGCCTCCTCTGGAAACACCATATATTTT.

The chain carries TRBV5-4 and TRBJ1-2; D may be TRBD1 (6 bases). Germline assignment: CDR1 SGHNT and CDR2 YYREEE (reference sequence). The CDR3 spans 13 residues. Trimming left V 5 bases short and J 2 bases short, with 10 bases between. CDR3 residues: CASSLDSNYGYTF. DNA of the CDR3: TGTGCCAGCAGTCTGGACAGCAACTATGGCTACACCTTC.

J is TRBJ2-7 and V is TRBV5-6; 10 nucleotides match TRBD2. The germline V gene has CDR1 SGHDT and CDR2 YYEEEE. The V gene end was trimmed by 4 bases and the J gene end by 3 bases; junction bases not matched to a gene: 16. The CDR3 runs to 18 residues. CDR3 sequence: CASSPGLAEGRPLYEQYF. The CDR3 bases are TGTGCCAGCAGCCCAGGACTAGCGGAGGGACGGCCCCTCTACGAGCAGTACTTC.

The chain employs TRBV6-5 and TRBJ1-1; the match to TRBD1 covers 9 bases. Per germline, CDR1 MNHEY and CDR2 SVGAGI. The CDR3 has 14 residues. With V trimmed by 2 bases and J by 4 bases, 2 bases remained unmatched. The CDR3 is CASSYGQGITEAFF. The CDR3 region has the DNA TGTGCCAGCAGTTACGGACAGGGGATCACTGAAGCTTTCTTT.

This chain uses TRBV6-1 with TRBJ2-7; unclear D gene. This CDR3 has 13 amino acids. Per the germline V gene, CDR1 is MNHNS and CDR2 is SASEGT. The ends were cut back, 2 bases at V and 2 bases at J, with 7 bases in the middle. The CDR3 is CASSEMLAYEQYF. The CDR3 region has the DNA TGTGCCAGCAGTGAAATGCTAGCCTACGAGCAGTACTTC.

This clone has only a few counts. V usage is TRBV7-6 and J usage is TRBJ1-2, with TRBD1 as a possible D gene (6 bases). CDR1 and CDR2 from the germline V gene are SGHVS and FNYEAQ. Trimming removed 1 base from V and 1 base from J, with 16 bases in between. This CDR3 spans 17 amino acids. The CDR3 protein is CASSLDARGGLNYGYTF. DNA of the CDR3: TGTGCCAGCAGCTTAGACGCGAGGGGGGGGCTTAACTATGGCTACACCTTC.

V usage is TRBV6-5 and J usage is TRBJ2-7, with D possibly matching TRBD1 (5 bases). This CDR3 is built from 13 residues. V dropped 6 bases and J dropped 3 bases, with 12 bases sitting between them. The germline V gene encodes CDR1 MNHEY and CDR2 SVGAGI. The CDR3 spells CASRAGMSYEQYF. The CDR3 nucleotides are TGTGCCAGCAGGGCAGGGATGAGCTACGAGCAGTACTTC.

The genes are TRBV7-9 and TRBJ2-7; 11 bases match TRBD1. J gave up 1 base and V 5 bases, and 16 bases lay outside the gene matches. CDR1 and CDR2 from the germline V gene are SEHNR and FQNEAQ (reference sequence). The CDR3 runs 19 residues. Here the CDR3 DNA reads TGTGCCAGCAGCCAGGACAGGGGGCGCAGTACCGAAGGGTCCTACGAGCAGTACTTC. Its translation: CASSQDRGRSTEGSYEQYF.

J is TRBJ1-2 and V is TRBV4-1; D is uncertain. This CDR3 spans 14 amino acids. Trimming stripped 1 base from V and 2 bases from J, with 8 bases between. Per germline, CDR1 MGHRA and CDR2 YSYEKL. The CDR3 sequence: CASSQVLGNYGYTF. CDR3 DNA sequence: TGCGCCAGCAGCCAAGTTCTAGGAAACTATGGCTACACCTTC.

The chain has TRBV2 and TRBJ2-3, with TRBD2 as a possible D gene (7 bases). The ends were cut back, 4 bases at V and 6 bases at J, with 14 bases in the middle. The germline gives CDR1 SNHLY, CDR2 FYNNEI. This CDR3 is built from 14 residues. DNA of the CDR3: TGTGCCAGCAGTGGGGCGGGGGCGGTGGATACGCAGTATTTT. It encodes CASSGAGAVDTQYF.

DNA of the CDR3: TGTGCCAGCAGTTACGGGCGGGGACCCACAGATACGCAGTATTTT. This sequence encodes CASSYGRGPTDTQYF. This sequence joins TRBV6-5 and TRBJ2-3, with D possibly matching TRBD2 (6 bases). With 2 bases removed from V and 2 bases from J, the gap between germline ends came to 11 bases. Germline CDR1 is MNHEY and CDR2 is SVGAGI. This CDR3 spans 15 amino acids.

The chain recombines TRBV7-2 with TRBJ1-6, with D maybe TRBD1 (6 bases). The CDR3 totals 16 residues. The V end lost 1 base, the J end lost 5 bases, and 12 bases lay between the germline ends. CDR1 SGHTA and CDR2 FQGNSA come from the germline V gene. CDR3 sequence: CASSLGGSGDNSPLHF. The DNA for the CDR3 is TGTGCCAGCAGCTTAGGAGGGTCAGGGGATAATTCACCCCTCCACTTT.

The chain uses TRBV7-9 and TRBJ2-7; D perhaps matches TRBD2 (6 bases). Germline loops: CDR1 SEHNR, CDR2 FQNEAQ (reference sequence). The CDR3 has 12 residues. V was shortened by 4 bases and J by 4 bases, with 8 bases between the two germline ends. CDR3 in DNA: TGTGCCAGCAGCTGGGGGGAGTACGAGCAGTACTTC. Its translation is CASSWGEYEQYF.

This rearrangement joins TRBV7-6 to TRBJ2-7; tentatively, D is TRBD2 (7 bases). Germline CDR1 reads SGHVS; CDR2 reads FNYEAQ. Trimming cost V 7 bases and J 4 bases, with 17 bases left between them. The CDR3 contains 14 residues. The CDR3 DNA reads TGTGCCAGCACCCTGGGGGGGGCCGGGTACGAGCAGTACTTC. Amino acid sequence: CASTLGGAGYEQYF. Full variable domain (rest looked up from reference TRBV7-6 and TRBJ2-7): GAGVSQSPRYKVTKRGQDVALRCDPISGHVSLYWYRQALGQGPEFLTYFNYEAQQDKSGLPNDRFSAERPEGSISTLTIQRTEQRDSAMYRCASTLGGAGYEQYFGPGTRLTVT.

The chain recombines TRBV2 with TRBJ2-5; 7 bases fit TRBD1. The DNA matches TRBJ2-7 better at its end, which makes the J call doubtful. In germline, CDR1 is SNHLY, CDR2 FYNNEI. The CDR3 consists of 13 residues. CDR3 sequence (DNA): TGTGCCAGCAGACAGGGGCCGTCCTACGAGCAGTACTTC. It translates to CASRQGPSYEQYF.

J is TRBJ2-3 and V is TRBV5-1; TRBD2 aligns across 7 bases. Germline V gives CDR1 SGHRS, CDR2 YFSETQ. The CDR3 extends over 15 amino acids. The J segment lost 5 bases and the V segment lost 6 bases, leaving 12 bases of the junction unmatched. CDR3 DNA sequence: TGCGCCAGCACTCTGACGCGGGAGCTTGTAGATACGCAGTATTTT. Its protein product is CASTLTRELVDTQYF. The variable domain in full, with the rest retrieved from reference TRBV5-1 and TRBJ2-3, is KAGVTQTPRYLIKTRGQQVTLSCSPISGHRSVSWYQQTPGQGLQFLFEYFSETQRNKGNFPGRFSGRQFSNSRSEMNVSTLELGDSALYLCASTLTRELVDTQYFGPGTRLTVL.